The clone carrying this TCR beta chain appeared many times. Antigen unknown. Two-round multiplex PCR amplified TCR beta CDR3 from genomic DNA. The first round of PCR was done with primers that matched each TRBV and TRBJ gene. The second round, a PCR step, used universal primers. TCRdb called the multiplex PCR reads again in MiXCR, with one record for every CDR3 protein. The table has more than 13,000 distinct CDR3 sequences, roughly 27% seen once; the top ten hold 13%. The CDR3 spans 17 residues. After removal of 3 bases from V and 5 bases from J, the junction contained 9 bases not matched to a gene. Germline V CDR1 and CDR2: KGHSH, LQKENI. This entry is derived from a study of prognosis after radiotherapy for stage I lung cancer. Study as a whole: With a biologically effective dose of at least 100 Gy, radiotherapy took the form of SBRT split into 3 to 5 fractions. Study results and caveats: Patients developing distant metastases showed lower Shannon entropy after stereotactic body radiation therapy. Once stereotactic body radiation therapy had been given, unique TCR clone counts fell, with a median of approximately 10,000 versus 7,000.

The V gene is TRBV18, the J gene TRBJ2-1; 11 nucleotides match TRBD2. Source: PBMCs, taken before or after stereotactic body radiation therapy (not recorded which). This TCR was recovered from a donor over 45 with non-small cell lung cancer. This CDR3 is CASSPRESSGRHNEQFF. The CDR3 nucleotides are TGTGCCAGCTCACCTAGGGAGTCTAGCGGGAGGCACAATGAGCAGTTCTTC.